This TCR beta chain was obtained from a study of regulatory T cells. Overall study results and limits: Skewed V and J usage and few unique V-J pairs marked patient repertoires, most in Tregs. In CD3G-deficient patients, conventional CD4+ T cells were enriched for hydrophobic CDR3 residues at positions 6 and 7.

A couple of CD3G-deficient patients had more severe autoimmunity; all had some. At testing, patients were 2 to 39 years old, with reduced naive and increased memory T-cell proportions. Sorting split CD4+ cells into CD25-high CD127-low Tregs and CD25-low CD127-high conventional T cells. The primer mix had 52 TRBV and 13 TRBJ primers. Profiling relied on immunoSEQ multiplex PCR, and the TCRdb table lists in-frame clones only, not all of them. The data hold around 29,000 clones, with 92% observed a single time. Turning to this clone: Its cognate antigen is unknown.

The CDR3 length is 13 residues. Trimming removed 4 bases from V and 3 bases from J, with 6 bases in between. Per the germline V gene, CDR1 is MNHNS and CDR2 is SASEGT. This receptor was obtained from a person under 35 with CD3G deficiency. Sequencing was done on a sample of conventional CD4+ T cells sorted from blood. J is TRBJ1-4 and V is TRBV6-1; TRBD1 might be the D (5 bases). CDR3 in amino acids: CASSVGPNEKLFF. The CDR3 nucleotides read TGTGCCAGCAGTGTGGGGCCTAATGAAAAACTGTTTTTT.